Here is one T cell receptor (beta chain) with its context. The antigen remains undetermined. Some clones are missing from TCRdb's copy, which holds only in-frame ones; the method was immunoSEQ multiplex PCR. Of about 24,000 clones detected, around half appear once; the ten largest clones hold roughly 22%. This sample was included in a study of radiation and T cells in renal cell carcinoma. General study results and limits: Compared with controls, irradiated tumors had more, larger dominant CDR3 motifs. In nephrectomy-only tumors, top 100 clonotypes averaged roughly 43%, versus 54% irradiated. Intratumoral heterogeneity was not captured in these roughly 1 g regions.

Treatment noted: treatment-naive control, cytoreductive nephrectomy. Controls were unirradiated tumors from treatment-naive cytoreductive nephrectomy patients. The TCR originated in a human donor with renal cell carcinoma. The material sequenced was tumor tissue, taken from a patient whose treatment was nephrectomy without radiotherapy.

The DNA of the CDR3 is TGTGCCAGTACCGAGTGGGGGTTTGATAATGGCTACACCTTC. Translated: CASTEWGFDNGYTF. This chain links TRBV19 with TRBJ1-2; maybe TRBD1 (5 bases). Trimming stripped 7 bases from V and 6 bases from J, with 18 bases between. The CDR3 has 14 residues. Germline CDR1 LNHDA, CDR2 SQIVND (reference sequence).